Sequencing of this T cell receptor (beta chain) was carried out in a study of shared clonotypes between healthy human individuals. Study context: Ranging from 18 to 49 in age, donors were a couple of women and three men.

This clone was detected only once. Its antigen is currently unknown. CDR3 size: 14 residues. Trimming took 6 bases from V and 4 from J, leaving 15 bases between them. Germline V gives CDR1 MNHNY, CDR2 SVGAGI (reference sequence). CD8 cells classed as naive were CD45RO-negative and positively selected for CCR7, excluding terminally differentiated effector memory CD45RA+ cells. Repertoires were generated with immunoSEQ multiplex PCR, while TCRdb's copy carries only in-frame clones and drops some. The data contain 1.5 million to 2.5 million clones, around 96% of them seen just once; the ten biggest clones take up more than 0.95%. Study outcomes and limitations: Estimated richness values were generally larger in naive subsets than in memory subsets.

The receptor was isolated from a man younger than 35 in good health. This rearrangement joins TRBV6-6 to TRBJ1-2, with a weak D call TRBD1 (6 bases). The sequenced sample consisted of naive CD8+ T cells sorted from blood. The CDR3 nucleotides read TGTGCCAGCAGCCCTGGGACAACCCTCTATGGCTACACCTTC. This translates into CASSPGTTLYGYTF.